This T cell receptor (beta chain) came from a study of T cell repertoires in cytomegalovirus infection. V was shortened by 7 bases and J by 6 bases, with 16 bases between the two germline ends. The CDR3 loop spans 14 amino acids. CDR1 is MNHEY and CDR2 is SMNVEV in the germline V gene (reference sequence). This clonotype was observed a few times. TCRdb analysed the reads with MiXCR anew, one entry per CDR3 protein. The data contain about 600,000 distinct CDR3 sequences, approximately 24% of them singletons. Material for sequencing was CD8+ T cells from PBMCs. The TCR originated in a human donor in good health (CMV status not recorded). Some clones in this sample may be carry-over from other donors' samples. The V and J genes are TRBV27 and TRBJ2-4, with a weak D call TRBD2 (6 bases). CDR3 protein: CASTAGGALNIQYF. CDR3 in DNA: TGTGCCAGCACCGCTGGAGGGGCTTTAAACATTCAGTACTTC.